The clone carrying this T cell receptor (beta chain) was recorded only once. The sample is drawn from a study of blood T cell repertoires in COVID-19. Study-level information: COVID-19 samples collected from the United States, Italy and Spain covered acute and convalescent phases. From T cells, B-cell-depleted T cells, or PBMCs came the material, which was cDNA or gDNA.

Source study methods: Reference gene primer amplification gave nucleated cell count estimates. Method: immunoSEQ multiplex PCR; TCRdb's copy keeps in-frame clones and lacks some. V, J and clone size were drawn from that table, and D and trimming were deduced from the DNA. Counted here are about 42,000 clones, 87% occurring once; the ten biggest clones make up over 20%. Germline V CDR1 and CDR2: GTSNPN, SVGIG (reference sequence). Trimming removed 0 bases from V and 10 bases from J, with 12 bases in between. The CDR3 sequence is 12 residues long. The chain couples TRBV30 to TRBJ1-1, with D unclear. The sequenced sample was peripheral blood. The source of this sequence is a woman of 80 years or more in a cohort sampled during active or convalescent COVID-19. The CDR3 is CAWSVVRMVAFF. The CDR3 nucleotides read TGTGCCTGGAGTGTAGTCAGAATGGTAGCTTTCTTT.